This TCR beta chain was captured by sequencing in a study of identical twins. Study results and caveats: Analyses of zero insertions could, in part, be confounded by invariant MAIT and iNKT cells.

A remark on this clonotype: What it binds is unknown.

One entry per CDR3 protein results from TCRdb running MiXCR on the 5' RACE reads. In the table there are around 690,000 distinct CDR3 sequences, 21% of which are singletons. V lost 0 bases, J lost 5 bases, and 10 bases lay in between. Germline V gene data show CDR1 as LGHNA and CDR2 as YSLEER. The CDR3 contains 14 residues. The same specimen was also included in a second study, on T cells expressing NK-cell markers. As that report states: Investigators obtained TCR beta repertoires from sorted CD3+CD56+NKG2C+, CD3+CD56+NKG2C- and CD3+CD56-NKG2C+ T cells. A range of about 1.0-8% of CD8+ T cells consisted of dominant NKG2C+ clonotypes in 6 or 7 donors.

V usage is TRBV4-3 and J usage is TRBJ1-1; tentative D call: TRBD1 (6 bases). Sequencing input: PBMCs. The sequence came from a woman in her late teens or twenties in good health. DNA of the CDR3: TGCGCCAGCAGCCAAGAAAGAAGGGGGACTGAAGCTTTCTTT. Protein product: CASSQERRGTEAFF.